Here is one TCR beta chain with its context. The junction does not match germline at one end; this may be a read error. Patients selected for sequencing had displayed CD8+CD57+ cell expansion by flow cytometry. Germline values: CDR1 ENHRY, CDR2 SYGVKD. This CDR3 region has 16 residues. Genomic DNA, the template, was used for profiling of the TCR beta VDJ and CDR3. From the reads, TCRdb called clonotypes with MiXCR, one entry per CDR3 protein. The sample yields some 160,000 distinct CDR3 sequences, 40% to 50% seen once. These data originate in a study of CD8+CD57+ T cells in acquired aplastic anemia. The source of this sequence is a human donor with aplastic anemia. Sequencing used sorted CD4+, CD8+, or CD8+CD57+ T cells (not recorded which) from PBMCs. The chain has TRBV10-3 and TRBJ2-1, with a possible D match to TRBD2 (5 bases). Here the CDR3 DNA reads TGTGCCAGCAGTGTCCCACCACTAGTGGGAGCGAATGAGCAGTTCTTC. This encodes CASSVPPLVGANEQFF.